This T cell receptor (beta chain) was identified in a study of T cell responses to AZD1222 COVID-19 vaccine. To note about this clone: As yet, its antigen is unknown.

Using immunoSEQ multiplex PCR, the repertoire was profiled, and TCRdb retains in-frame clones only, with some absent. The table records tens of thousands of clones, 85% to 90% of them present only once. General study points: Along spike, vaccine-associated CD4 TCRs were found throughout, with dominance at 160-218 and 743-854. It was only after the peak T cell response that any repertoires were sampled. Targeting of unmutated variant regions was reportedly seen in nearly half of spike-specific TCRs. Most donors were white British, females outnumbered males, and clonal diversity was possibly underestimated.

This receptor was obtained from an adult who received the AZD1222 COVID-19 vaccine. The sequences come from peripheral blood, collected 28 days after the second AZD1222 dose.

The CDR3 nucleotides are TGTGCCAGCAGCTTATCCTTGTCGAACACTGAAGCTTTCTTT. It specifies CASSLSLSNTEAFF. V is TRBV11-2 and J is TRBJ1-1; D gene unclear. Germline V gene sequence: CDR1 SGHAT, CDR2 FQNNGV. This CDR3 region has 14 residues. V lost 2 bases to trimming and J lost 1 base, with 8 bases between them.